The 8 T cell receptor beta chains in this list originate from one sample, sequenced in a study of metastatic and nonmetastatic thyroid tumors. No patient received treatment before thyroid surgery. TCRdb re-called clones from the PCR reads using MiXCR. The repertoire holds 20,000 to 25,000 clones, with over 9% as singletons. Specimen: blood. These receptor sequences come from a male donor with papillary thyroid cancer or a benign thyroid nodule (not recorded which). Some clones in this sample may be carry-over from other donors' samples.

This clone was observed at least ten times. This chain uses TRBV5-4 with TRBJ2-6; D is unresolved. Germline V gene data show CDR1 as SGHNT and CDR2 as YYREEE (reference sequence). The CDR3 contains 16 residues. With 3 bases removed from V and 4 bases from J, the gap between germline ends came to 14 bases. In DNA form, the CDR3 reads TGTGCCAGCAGCTACGACCCCGGGTCCGGGGCCAACGTCCTGACTTTC. It specifies CASSYDPGSGANVLTF.

By frequency in the sample, this clone is medium-sized (0.01 to 0.1%). The sample carries other DNA sequences with the same CDR3. V gene TRBV12-3 or TRBV12-4 combines with J gene TRBJ2-3; no clear D gene. V lost 10 bases and J 3 bases, leaving 5 bases between the germline ends. The CDR3 is made up of 10 amino acids. The CDR3 DNA sequence: TGTGCCACTACAACAGATACGCAGTATTTT. The encoded protein is CATTTDTQYF.

This clone was counted many times. The chain uses TRBV4-2 and TRBJ2-5, with 8 nucleotides matching TRBD1. CDR1 and CDR2 (germline): LGHNA, YNFKEQ. This CDR3 has 15 residues. V trimming: 4 bases; J trimming: 1 base; junction bases outside the gene matches: 5. CDR3 nucleotide sequence: TGTGCCAGCAGCCGAGACAGGGGATTCCAAGAGACCCAGTACTTC. Its translation: CASSRDRGFQETQYF.

In this sample, this clone is medium-sized (0.01 to 0.1%). Other DNA sequences in this sample translate to the same CDR3. This chain joins TRBV30 and TRBJ2-7; TRBD1 matches 8 bases. V lost 2 bases to trimming and J lost 3 bases; unmatched junction nucleotides: 3. Germline V gives CDR1 GTSNPN, CDR2 SVGIG (reference sequence). CDR3 length equals 13 residues. The CDR3 region is CAWSPGQDYEQYF. The CDR3 coding sequence is TGTGCCTGGAGTCCGGGACAGGACTACGAGCAGTACTTC.

This clone has just a few counts. The rearrangement uses TRBV6-5 and TRBJ2-3; 9 nucleotides agree with TRBD2. The CDR3 totals 17 residues. CDR1 MNHEY and CDR2 SVGAGI come from the germline V gene. V gave up 5 bases and J gave up 1 base; unmatched junction bases: 10. In DNA form, the CDR3 reads TGTGCCAGCAGTCATTTGGCCGCGGGGGGGGGCACAGATACGCAGTATTTT. Translating gives CASSHLAAGGGTDTQYF.

By sample share, this clone is medium-sized. The rearrangement links TRBV28 to TRBJ2-2; 8 bases map to TRBD1. The CDR3 is 16 residues long. V shed 1 base and J 1 base; nucleotides not matched to a gene: 2. CDR1 and CDR2 from the germline V gene are MDHEN and SYDVKM. The CDR3 protein is CASSLFGTGNTGELFF. In DNA form, the CDR3 reads TGTGCCAGCAGTTTATTCGGGACAGGGAACACCGGGGAGCTGTTTTTT.

This clone was seen more than once but under ten times. The chain joins TRBV4-2 to TRBJ2-2; the match to TRBD2 covers 8 bases. Germline V gives CDR1 LGHNA, CDR2 YNFKEQ. CDR3 size: 16 residues. V lost 4 bases, J lost 2 bases, and 6 bases stayed unmatched. CDR3 coding DNA: TGTGCCAGCAGCCGAAGACTAGCGAGTAACACCGGGGAGCTGTTTTTT. Amino acids: CASSRRLASNTGELFF.

This clone was seen more than once but under ten times. V and J are TRBV6-1 and TRBJ2-3; TRBD1 aligns across 8 bases. Germline lookup yields CDR1 MNHNS and CDR2 SASEGT. V lost 5 bases to trimming and J lost 9 bases; unmatched junction nucleotides: 4. The CDR3 is 12 residues long. CDR3 residues: CASSNRDRTQYF. The CDR3 coding sequence is TGTGCCAGCAGTAACCGGGACAGGACGCAGTATTTT.